Presented here are 8 T cell receptor beta chains from one specimen sequenced in a study of cytomegalovirus exposure and HLA in healthy donors. A multiplex PCR was run with 60 Vbeta primers and 13 Jbeta primers. Clones were read by immunoSEQ multiplex PCR, and TCRdb kept only the in-frame ones, dropping some. This table holds 100,000 to 150,000 clones, about four fifths found once. The sequencing sample was made of PBMCs. The source is a man between 18 and 35 years old in good health and CMV-seronegative.

The chain links TRBV11-2 to TRBJ2-7; no firm D call. There are 14 residues in the CDR3. Germline V lookup: CDR1 SGHAT, CDR2 FQNNGV. V was cut by 0 bases and J by 5 bases, with 11 bases left in between. CDR3 protein: CASSLDRLVHEQYF. The CDR3 bases are TGTGCCAGCAGCTTAGACAGGTTGGTCCACGAGCAGTACTTC. Variable domain in full (rest from reference TRBV11-2 and TRBJ2-7): EAGVAQSPRYKIIEKRQSVAFWCNPISGHATLYWYQQILGQGPKLLIQFQNNGVVDDSQLPKDRFSAERLKGVDSTLKIQPAKLEDSAVYLCASSLDRLVHEQYFGPGTRLTVT.

V usage is TRBV7-8 and J usage is TRBJ2-2; 7 bases are shared with TRBD1. V lost 2 bases, J lost 0 bases, and 6 bases stayed unmatched. Germline V gene data show CDR1 as SGHVS and CDR2 as FQNEAQ. There are 17 residues in the CDR3. The CDR3 DNA reads as TGTGCCAGCAGCTTATTTCTCCAGGGGGCGAACACCGGGGAGCTGTTTTTT. This translates into CASSLFLQGANTGELFF.

This clone showed up just a few times. The chain joins TRBV27 to TRBJ1-1, with 9 bases matching TRBD1. The junction had 4 bases not matched to a gene; V was cut back by 2 bases and J by 6 bases. Per germline, CDR1 MNHEY and CDR2 SMNVEV (reference sequence). There are 14 residues in the CDR3. The CDR3 nucleotides are TGTGCCAGCAGTTTACGGGACAGGGCTGCTGAAGCTTTCTTT. Its translation is CASSLRDRAAEAFF.

The V call is TRBV6-1, the J call TRBJ2-1, with D perhaps TRBD1 (5 bases). V was trimmed by 0 bases and J by 14 bases, leaving 8 bases between them. Germline CDR1 and CDR2: MNHNS and SASEGT. The CDR3 contains 11 residues. The CDR3: CASSEAAREFF. DNA of the CDR3: TGTGCCAGCAGTGAAGCGGCCAGGGAGTTCTTC.

This clone was found a few times. The J gene is TRBJ1-1, the V gene TRBV28; TRBD1 matches at 7 bases. The V and J ends lost 4 bases and 9 bases, in that order; junction bases with no gene match: 11. The CDR3 covers 14 residues. Germline values: CDR1 MDHEN, CDR2 SYDVKM. CDR3 loop: CASSSGATGLQAFF. CDR3 in DNA: TGTGCCAGCAGTTCAGGGGCGACAGGGTTACAAGCTTTCTTT.

The chain uses TRBV29-1 and TRBJ1-1, with 7 bases aligning to TRBD1. Germline loops: CDR1 SQVTM, CDR2 ANQGSEA. The CDR3 is made up of 12 amino acids. V trimming: 8 bases; J trimming: 1 base; junction bases outside the gene matches: 4. Here the CDR3 reads CSFRQGNTEAFF. DNA for the CDR3: TGCAGCTTCAGACAGGGGAACACTGAAGCTTTCTTT.

In its sample, this clone was seen once. V gene TRBV4-3 combines with J gene TRBJ1-1; D remains ambiguous. CDR3 length equals 13 residues. Germline V CDR1 and CDR2: LGHNA, YSLEER. The V gene lost 1 base and the J gene lost 4 bases, with 7 bases spanning the gap. The CDR3, as DNA: TGCGCCAGCAGCCAAGGTACTATCACTGAAGCTTTCTTT. It is translated as CASSQGTITEAFF.

The count of this clone is one. The junction and the germline gene differ at one end; a read error may be behind it. V usage is TRBV29-1 and J usage is TRBJ2-7; D might be TRBD1 (6 bases). Germline V gives CDR1 SQVTM, CDR2 ANQGSEA. This CDR3 contains 15 residues. This CDR3 reads CSVEAGRGYSYGQYF. Written as DNA, the CDR3 is TGCAGCGTTGAAGCGGGCAGGGGCTACTCCTACGGGCAGTACTTC.